Listed below are T cell receptor beta chains from one sample, sequenced in a study of blood T cell repertoires in COVID-19. The protocol was immunoSEQ multiplex PCR, while the TCRdb copy is restricted to in-frame clones and leaves out a portion. The repertoire consists of around 290,000 clones, with about 88% occurring once and the leading ten covering 2%. The sequencing input was PBMCs or T cells enriched from blood (not recorded which). The source of these receptors is a woman aged 60 to 75 in a cohort exposed to, infected with or recovered from COVID-19 (not recorded which). Both conserved end residues are part of each CDR3. The D gene is left open where the match is weak. A clone size is listed for some rows: how often the clone was seen (once, few, many), or a class if it is expanded.

v_gene,abundance,j_gene,d_gene,CDR3aa,CDR3nt
TRBV5-1,.,TRBJ1-1,TRBD1,CASSLPTGERNTEAFF,TGCGCCAGCAGCCTTCCGACAGGGGAGAGGAACACTGAAGCTTTCTTT
TRBV5-1,.,TRBJ1-4,.,CASSLGQNEKLFF,TGCGCCAGCAGCTTGGGCCAGAATGAAAAACTGTTTTTT
TRBV5-6,.,TRBJ2-3,TRBD1,CASFLTGAVDTQYF,TGTGCCAGCTTCCTGACAGGGGCGGTGGATACGCAGTATTTT
TRBV18,.,TRBJ2-1,TRBD2,CASSPPAGGSGYNEQFF,TGTGCCAGCTCACCACCTGCGGGAGGGTCGGGCTACAATGAGCAGTTCTTC
TRBV28,.,TRBJ2-7,TRBD2,CASSPPGTSGRAGKYEQYF,TGTGCCAGCAGTCCTCCCGGGACTAGCGGGAGGGCAGGAAAGTACGAGCAGTACTTC
TRBV7-9,.,TRBJ2-1,.,CASSSVQGYNEQFF,TGTGCCAGCAGCTCGGTTCAGGGTTACAATGAGCAGTTCTTC
TRBV5-1,.,TRBJ2-4,.,CASSLAAGGGDIQYF,TGCGCCAGCAGCTTGGCGGCGGGTGGAGGGGACATTCAGTACTTC
TRBV29-1,.,TRBJ2-1,.,CSVEALEAYNEQFF,TGCAGCGTTGAGGCCCTAGAGGCCTACAATGAGCAGTTCTTC
TRBV24-1,.,TRBJ2-3,.,CATSDLPRDTQYF,TGTGCCACCAGTGATTTGCCGCGGGATACGCAGTATTTT
TRBV14,.,TRBJ1-4,TRBD1,CASSRLTGGNEKLFF,TGTGCCAGCAGTCGGTTGACAGGGGGAAATGAAAAACTGTTTTTT
TRBV11-3,.,TRBJ1-5,TRBD1,CASSLTGQINQPQHF,TGTGCCAGCAGCTTAACGGGACAGATTAATCAGCCCCAGCATTTT
TRBV6-4,.,TRBJ2-3,.,CASSDLGTQYF,TGTGCCAGCAGTGATCTAGGTACGCAGTATTTT
TRBV6-5,.,TRBJ2-2,TRBD1,CASSPTGVNTGELFF,TGTGCCAGCAGTCCCACAGGGGTTAACACCGGGGAGCTGTTTTTT
TRBV19,.,TRBJ1-1,.,CASSIAGTEAFF,TGTGCCAGTAGTATTGCCGGGACTGAAGCTTTCTTT
TRBV7-2,.,TRBJ2-7,TRBD2,CASSSQGGDEQYF,TGTGCCAGCAGCTCCCAGGGAGGGGACGAGCAGTACTTC
TRBV18,once,TRBJ2-1,.,CASSPPSPGDSYNEQFF,TGTGCCAGCTCACCCCCCTCCCCCGGGGACTCCTACAATGAGCAGTTCTTC